A selection of T cell receptor beta chains follows, all from one sample in a study of HIV-infected patients and healthy controls. TCRdb used MiXCR to reprocess the 5' RACE reads, holding one entry per CDR3 protein. The repertoire holds around 20,000 distinct CDR3 sequences, with 8.5% to 9% as singletons. The starting material was blood, obtained during antiretroviral therapy. The receptors shown here come from an adult with HIV infection. Each CDR3 is given with its conserved first and last residue. A D gene is named only where the DNA matches it firmly. Part of the rows lack a size; the others show once, few, many or a class for expanded clones.

V	J	size	D	DNA	CDR3
TRBV30	TRBJ1-1	many	.	TGTGCCTGGAACGCGAACACTGAAGCTTTCTTT	CAWNANTEAFF
TRBV7-2	TRBJ1-2	many	.	TGTGCCGCTCCGGACAGAGGGTATGGCTACACTTTC	CAAPDRGYGYTF
TRBV29-1	TRBJ2-1	many	.	TGCAGCGTTGGGGTCCCGGCCTACAATGAGCAGTTCTTC	CSVGVPAYNEQFF
TRBV10-3	TRBJ2-7	many	TRBD1	TGTGCCATCAGTGAGCCGACAGGGCAAACCTACGAGCAGTACTTC	CAISEPTGQTYEQYF
TRBV20-1	TRBJ2-7	few	.	TGCAGTGCTAGAGATACGTACACCTTCCCTCCGTACTTC	CSARDTYTFPPYF
TRBV5-4	TRBJ2-2	many	TRBD1	TGTGCCAGCAGCCCCCCAGGGGGCATCCCGAACACCGGGGAGCTGTTTTTT	CASSPPGGIPNTGELFF
TRBV20-1	TRBJ2-6	many	.	TGCAGTGCTAGGACAGGCTCAATGGCTGGGGCCAACGTCCTGACTTTC	CSARTGSMAGANVLTF
TRBV30	TRBJ2-1	.	.	TGTGCCTGGAGTTTCAACAATGAGCAGTTCTTC	CAWSFNNEQFF
TRBV5-1	TRBJ2-7	many	.	TGCGCCAGCAGCGAGCCGAGTGGGGCCTACGAGCAGTACTTC	CASSEPSGAYEQYF
TRBV7-2	TRBJ2-7	many	.	TGTGCCAGCAGCTTAATTCGGGCAGGGACCTACGAGCAGTACTTC	CASSLIRAGTYEQYF
TRBV6-2/TRBV6-3	TRBJ2-3	many	TRBD2	TGTGCCAGCAGTTCCCCTAGCGGGGGGGCGTCAGATACGCAGTATTTT	CASSSPSGGASDTQYF
TRBV20-1	TRBJ2-1	many	.	TGCAGTGCTACTACCCGGAGCTCCTACAATGAGCAGTTCTTC	CSATTRSSYNEQFF
TRBV5-1	TRBJ1-1	once	.	TGCGCCAGCACCTTAGGATGGAACACTGAAGCTTTCTTT	CASTLGWNTEAFF
TRBV19	TRBJ2-1	medium-sized	.	TGTGCCAGTAGTATAGTCTCGGCTGAGCAGTTCTTC	CASSIVSAEQFF
TRBV11-2	TRBJ1-1	medium-sized	.	TGTGCCAGCAGTCAAAATATGAACACTGAAGCTTTCTTT	CASSQNMNTEAFF
TRBV4-1	TRBJ2-7	many	TRBD2	TGCGCCAGCAGCCGGACTAGCGGGGGGCCTTACGAGCAGTACTTC	CASSRTSGGPYEQYF
TRBV28	TRBJ2-3	many	.	TGTGCCAGCAGTCCCCCCCAAATTTCTAACACAGATACGCAGTATTTT	CASSPPQISNTDTQYF
TRBV9	TRBJ1-1	.	.	TGTGCCAGCAGCCCCACAGGGCCTACGGCTGAAGCTTTCTTT	CASSPTGPTAEAFF
TRBV18	TRBJ2-1	.	.	TGTGCCAGCTCACCATCCATTGGGACTTTGTACATCGGTGAGCAGTTCTTC	CASSPSIGTLYIGEQFF
TRBV28	TRBJ2-5	many	.	TGTGCCAGGATAACCCAGGGTCCCCAAGAGACCCAGTACTTC	CARITQGPQETQYF
TRBV10-2	TRBJ2-1	few	TRBD2	TGCGCCAGCATTCCGGGACTAGCCTCCTACAATGAGCAGTTCTTC	CASIPGLASYNEQFF
TRBV5-4	TRBJ2-2	many	.	TGTGCCAGCAGCTTGGAAGGTCTCCTAGCCGGGGAGCTGTTTTTT	CASSLEGLLAGELFF
TRBV19	TRBJ1-5	many	.	TGTGCCAGTCAGAGGGAGGGGTTGAATCAGCCCCAGCATTTT	CASQREGLNQPQHF
TRBV12-3/TRBV12-4	TRBJ1-4	many	TRBD1	TGTGCCAGCACTCAAGACAGGGAAGGTGAAAAACTGTTTTTT	CASTQDREGEKLFF
TRBV5-6	TRBJ1-4	many	.	TGTGCCAGCAGCTTTCGCGGGTCTAGAGCCGGTGAAAAACTGTTTTTT	CASSFRGSRAGEKLFF
TRBV6-5	TRBJ2-3	many	TRBD1	TGTGCCAGCAGTTACTTCGGACAGGGCGGCACAGATACGCAGTATTTT	CASSYFGQGGTDTQYF
TRBV12-3/TRBV12-4	TRBJ2-2	many	.	TGTGCCAGCAGAGAATCGACGGTGAACACCGGGGAGCTGTTTTTT	CASRESTVNTGELFF
TRBV5-6	TRBJ1-2	many	.	TGTGCCAGCAGCTCGTCGGAAGGGGAGGTCTATGGCTACACCTTC	CASSSSEGEVYGYTF
TRBV12-3/TRBV12-4	TRBJ2-7	.	TRBD1	TGTGCCAGCAGTAGACAGGGAAGTGAGCAGTACTTC	CASSRQGSEQYF
TRBV20-1	TRBJ1-5	many	.	TGCAGTGCTAGAGATGGGCAGGGCGGTCAGCCCCAGCATTTT	CSARDGQGGQPQHF
TRBV30	TRBJ2-7	many	.	TGTGCCTGGAGCTGGTGGGGGCGCGGCCAGGCCTCCTACGAGCAGTACTTC	CAWSWWGRGQASYEQYF
TRBV7-6	TRBJ2-5	.	TRBD1	TGTGCCAGCAGCCCCCGATCGACAGGGGCCTTGGAGACCCAGTACTTC	CASSPRSTGALETQYF
TRBV6-1	TRBJ1-2	.	.	TGTGCCAGCAGTGAAGCTGGGGGGGGCCTTGACCCGAACTATGGCTACACCTTC	CASSEAGGGLDPNYGYTF
TRBV7-9	TRBJ1-5	.	TRBD1	TGTGCCAGCAGCTTTGACACAGGGGACAATCAGCCCCAGCATTTT	CASSFDTGDNQPQHF
TRBV6-5	TRBJ2-1	.	.	TGTGCCAGCAGTTACCGGAATGAGCAGTTCTTC	CASSYRNEQFF
TRBV18	TRBJ1-5	many	TRBD1	TGTGCCAGCTCACCAGGACAGGGATTGGGTCAGCCCCAGCATTTT	CASSPGQGLGQPQHF
TRBV7-9	TRBJ1-6	.	.	TGTGCCAGCAGCTTACCAGGTGATAATTCACCCCTCCACTTT	CASSLPGDNSPLHF
TRBV6-4	TRBJ2-2	many	.	TGTGCCAGCAGTGACTCCGGAGAGGGCACCGGGGAGCTGTTTTTT	CASSDSGEGTGELFF
TRBV10-3	TRBJ1-1	many	.	TGTGCCATCAGTGAGTCTAACTTGGGGAAAACTGAAGCTTTCTTT	CAISESNLGKTEAFF
TRBV4-1	TRBJ2-7	many	TRBD1	TGCGCCAGCAGCCAAGATCCGCTGGCAGGGACAGTTGGGGAGCAGTACTTC	CASSQDPLAGTVGEQYF
TRBV19	TRBJ1-1	many	.	TGTGCCAGTAGGCCCAACCCAGGTTCAACTGAAGCTTTCTTT	CASRPNPGSTEAFF